This T cell receptor (beta chain) was captured in a study of cytomegalovirus exposure and HLA in healthy donors. Study-wide background: Within the Caucasian-associated ancestry cluster were roughly 81% of the approximately 390 genotyped donors.

Regarding this clone: Its cognate antigen is unknown.

The CDR3 runs 13 residues. The V gene's germline CDR1 is KGHSH and CDR2 LQKENI. V trimming: 2 bases; J trimming: 8 bases; junction bases outside the gene matches: 5. Study-wide findings and caveats: In vitro data verified three CMV-associated chains as specific for CMV antigens. As a later analysis showed, a missense DCLRE1C variant was linked to trimming of TCR beta V- and J-genes. Cytomegalovirus status, reportedly, was diagnosed with high specificity and sensitivity by the classifier.

PCR primers comprised 60 Vbeta and 13 Jbeta primers. The table came from immunoSEQ multiplex PCR; TCRdb's copy has only in-frame clones and leaves some out. The sample has fewer than 200,000 clones, just under 80% seen once. The V call is TRBV18, the J call TRBJ1-1; 7 bases agree with TRBD1. The sample was PBMCs. The TCR comes from a female donor in good health and CMV-seronegative. The DNA for the CDR3 is TGTGCCAGCTCACCAACGACAGGGACCGAAGCTTTCTTT. Translated: CASSPTTGTEAFF.